Listed below are T cell receptor beta chains from one sample, sequenced in a study of blood T cell repertoires in COVID-19. The protocol was immunoSEQ multiplex PCR, while the TCRdb copy is restricted to in-frame clones and leaves out a portion. The repertoire holds some 330,000 clones, with more than 75% as singletons. The sample was peripheral blood. These receptors originate from a woman aged 45-65 years with active or convalescent COVID-19. CDR3s include the opening cysteine and the closing phenylalanine or tryptophan. D genes are given only for firm matches. Clone size is stated in some rows and not others, as once, few, many or a class when expanded.

d_gene: .; v_gene: TRBV7-2; j_gene: TRBJ1-1; abundance: .; len: 14; CDR3nt: TGTGCCAGCAGCTTAGCTACTGGGAACACTGAAGCTTTCTTT; CDR3aa: CASSLATGNTEAFF
d_gene: TRBD1; v_gene: TRBV27; j_gene: TRBJ2-7; abundance: .; len: 14; CDR3nt: TGTGCCAGCAGTTTAAGGGGACAGGGTTACGAGCAGTACTTC; CDR3aa: CASSLRGQGYEQYF
d_gene: .; v_gene: TRBV11-2; j_gene: TRBJ2-7; abundance: .; len: 13; CDR3nt: TGTGCCAGCAGCTTACATAGCTCCTACGAGCAGTACTTC; CDR3aa: CASSLHSSYEQYF
d_gene: .; v_gene: TRBV6-2/TRBV6-3; j_gene: TRBJ1-5; abundance: .; len: 15; CDR3nt: TGTGCCAGCAGTTACTCCCTAGGGGGTGTAGGGCCCCAGCATTTT; CDR3aa: CASSYSLGGVGPQHF
d_gene: TRBD2; v_gene: TRBV6-2/TRBV6-3; j_gene: TRBJ2-5; abundance: .; len: 13; CDR3nt: TGTGCCAGCAGCCTAGCGGGAGGGCCGACCCAGTACTTC; CDR3aa: CASSLAGGPTQYF
d_gene: TRBD1; v_gene: TRBV10-1; j_gene: TRBJ1-1; abundance: once; len: 13; CDR3nt: TGCGCCAATAACAGGGGGAGGAACACTGAAGCTTTCTTT; CDR3aa: CANNRGRNTEAFF
d_gene: .; v_gene: TRBV27; j_gene: TRBJ1-2; abundance: .; len: 14; CDR3nt: TGTGCCAGCAGTTTACGAATAAGGGAGGGGGGCTACACCTTC; CDR3aa: CASSLRIREGGYTF
d_gene: TRBD1; v_gene: TRBV15; j_gene: TRBJ1-6; abundance: .; len: 15; CDR3nt: TGTGCCACCAGCTGGGGACAGGGGGCGAGGTCACCCCTCCACTTT; CDR3aa: CATSWGQGARSPLHF
d_gene: TRBD2; v_gene: TRBV10-3; j_gene: TRBJ2-1; abundance: once; len: 15; CDR3nt: TGTGCCATCAGTTTAGCGGGGGGGACCTACAATGAGCAGTTCTTC; CDR3aa: CAISLAGGTYNEQFF
d_gene: .; v_gene: TRBV5-4; j_gene: TRBJ2-3; abundance: few; len: 15; CDR3nt: TGTGCCAGCAGCTTGGACACTATTAGCACAGATACGCAGTATTTT; CDR3aa: CASSLDTISTDTQYF
d_gene: TRBD2; v_gene: TRBV7-9; j_gene: TRBJ2-1; abundance: .; len: 15; CDR3nt: TGTGCCAGCAGCCTCAATAGCGGGGGATACAATGAGCAGTTCTTC; CDR3aa: CASSLNSGGYNEQFF
d_gene: TRBD1; v_gene: TRBV7-2; j_gene: TRBJ1-1; abundance: .; len: 14; CDR3nt: TGTGCCAGCAGCTTAGAACGGCAGGGGGCTGAAGCTTTCTTT; CDR3aa: CASSLERQGAEAFF
d_gene: .; v_gene: TRBV7-2; j_gene: TRBJ1-3; abundance: .; len: 15; CDR3nt: TGTGCCAGCAGCTTAAATCGTATCTCTGGAAACACCATATATTTT; CDR3aa: CASSLNRISGNTIYF
d_gene: TRBD1; v_gene: TRBV6-2/TRBV6-3; j_gene: TRBJ2-5; abundance: .; len: 14; CDR3nt: TGTGCCAGCAGTACCGACAGGGGGGGTGAGACCCAGTACTTC; CDR3aa: CASSTDRGGETQYF